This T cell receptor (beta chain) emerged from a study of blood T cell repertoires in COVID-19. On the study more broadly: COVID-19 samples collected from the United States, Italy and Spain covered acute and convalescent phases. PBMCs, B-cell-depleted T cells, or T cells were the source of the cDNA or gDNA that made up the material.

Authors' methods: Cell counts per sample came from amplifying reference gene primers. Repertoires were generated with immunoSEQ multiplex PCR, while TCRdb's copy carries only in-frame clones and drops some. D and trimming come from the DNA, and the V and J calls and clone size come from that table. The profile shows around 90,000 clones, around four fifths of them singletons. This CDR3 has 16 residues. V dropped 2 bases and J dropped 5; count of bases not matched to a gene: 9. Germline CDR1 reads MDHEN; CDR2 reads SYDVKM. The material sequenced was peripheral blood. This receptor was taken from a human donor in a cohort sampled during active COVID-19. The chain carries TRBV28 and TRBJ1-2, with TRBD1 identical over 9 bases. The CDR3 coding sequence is TGTGCCAGCAGTTTACCTACAGGGGGCCTAGGGTATGGCTACACCTTC. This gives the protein CASSLPTGGLGYGYTF.